This T cell receptor beta chain was recovered during a study of OX40 agonist ivuxolimab in advanced cancers. This CDR3 is built from 13 residues. Germline CDR1 reads SQVTM; CDR2 reads ANQGSEA. V lost 7 bases to trimming and J lost 7 bases; unmatched junction nucleotides: 12. Autoimmune disease history or systemic immunosuppression meant exclusion. In the case of this clone: Antigen specificity is unknown.

Produced via immunoSEQ multiplex PCR; TCRdb's table is partial and in-frame only. The table records approximately 77,000 clones, roughly 84% of them present only once. Study conclusions and caveats: Clonal expansion from baseline to week 6 occurred in both CD4+ and CD8+ T cells.

This TCR derives from an adult with an advanced solid tumor such as melanoma, head and neck, liver or kidney cancer. The rearrangement joins TRBV29-1 to TRBJ1-2, with 7 bases fitting TRBD1. The material was CD4+ or CD8+ T cells sorted from blood, obtained in a trial of the OX40 agonist ivuxolimab. The CDR3: CSARTGGSGGYTF. Written as DNA, the CDR3 is TGCAGCGCCCGGACAGGCGGATCTGGTGGCTACACCTTC.